One and the same sample provided the 12 T cell receptor beta chains below, sequenced in a study of blood T cell repertoires in COVID-19. TCRdb's copy holds only in-frame clones and misses some; the assay was immunoSEQ multiplex PCR. The sample gives approximately 250,000 clones, about 93% of which show up once; over 0.65% is in the top ten. Specimen: peripheral blood. The receptors were gathered from a man younger than 45 with COVID-19, enrolled during active disease.

CDR3 sequence: CASSSRQGAKNIQYF. The CDR3 DNA reads TGTGCCAGCAGTTCCAGACAGGGAGCCAAAAACATTCAGTACTTC. V is TRBV6-5 and J is TRBJ2-4; 7 bases align to TRBD1. Germline V CDR1 and CDR2: MNHEY, SVGAGI. This CDR3 is built from 15 residues. V was clipped by 4 bases and J by 0 bases; unmatched bases: 3.

This chain uses TRBV6-5 with TRBJ2-1, with 8 bases matching TRBD2. J lost 9 bases, V lost 4 bases, and 11 bases had no gene match. There are 15 residues in the CDR3. Germline CDR1 is MNHEY and CDR2 is SVGAGI. CDR3 in DNA: TGTGCCAGCAGTTCCTTTGCGGGGGGAGCGCGTGAGCAGTTCTTC. As protein: CASSSFAGGAREQFF.

This chain joins TRBV7-3 and TRBJ2-1; D is unclear. Germline V gene lookup returns CDR1 SGHTA and CDR2 FQGTGA. CDR3 length: 16 residues. Trimming removed 3 bases from V and 0 bases from J, with 12 bases in between. The chain's CDR3 is CASSLSVESSYNEQFF. CDR3 in DNA: TGTGCCAGCAGCTTGTCGGTCGAGAGCTCCTACAATGAGCAGTTCTTC.

As DNA, the CDR3 is TGCGCCAGCAGCCAAGATACATATGGCTACACCTTC. Its protein product is CASSQDTYGYTF. This chain uses TRBV4-1 with TRBJ1-2; no clear D. The V gene's germline CDR1 is MGHRA and CDR2 YSYEKL. This CDR3 contains 12 residues. V lost 0 bases to trimming and J lost 5 bases, with 4 bases between them.

The sample holds a few counts of this clone. The chain uses TRBV11-2 and TRBJ2-7, with D unclear. This CDR3 is built from 14 residues. Germline V gives CDR1 SGHAT, CDR2 FQNNGV. Trimming shortened V by 1 base and J by 0 bases, and 7 bases separated the two germline ends. CDR3 amino acids: CASSLVPISYEQYF. The CDR3 nucleotides read TGTGCCAGCAGCTTAGTTCCCATCTCCTACGAGCAGTACTTC.

The V call is TRBV4-1, the J call TRBJ1-3; TRBD1 aligns across 7 bases. Germline V gene lookup returns CDR1 MGHRA and CDR2 YSYEKL. The CDR3 runs 13 residues. Trimming removed 3 bases from V and 7 bases from J; junction bases left unmatched: 3. CDR3 bases: TGCGCCAGCAGCCAGAGGGGGCTTAACACCATATATTTT. It yields the protein CASSQRGLNTIYF.

V and J are TRBV12-3 or TRBV12-4 and TRBJ2-1, with a possible D match to TRBD1 (6 bases). CDR3 length: 11 residues. Trimming cost V 11 bases and J 5 bases, with 10 bases left between them. This CDR3 is CAGEGDNEQFF. CDR3 nucleotides: TGTGCCGGCGAGGGGGACAATGAGCAGTTCTTC.

The V gene is TRBV6-5, the J gene TRBJ2-7; tentative D call: TRBD2 (5 bases). The CDR3 loop spans 15 amino acids. The ends were cut back, 0 bases at V and 7 bases at J, with 16 bases in the middle. Germline V gives CDR1 MNHEY, CDR2 SVGAGI. The CDR3 loop reads CASSYSNLGVFEQYF. The CDR3 DNA reads as TGTGCCAGCAGTTACTCGAACCTCGGGGTATTTGAGCAGTACTTC.

This clone was found once. The chain combines TRBV11-2 with TRBJ1-5; D unclear. CDR1 and CDR2 from the germline V gene are SGHAT and FQNNGV. V lost 5 bases and J lost 1, with 18 bases in between. The CDR3 has 17 residues. CDR3 amino acids: CASSHGQAGSSNQPQHF. The CDR3 DNA reads TGTGCCAGCAGCCACGGCCAGGCGGGCTCGAGCAATCAGCCCCAGCATTTT.

The J gene is TRBJ1-4, the V gene TRBV28; D uncertain. The germline V gene has CDR1 MDHEN and CDR2 SYDVKM. Trimming left V 8 bases short and J 0 bases short, with 10 bases between. The CDR3 runs to 14 residues. CDR3 sequence: CASETGSTNEKLFF. CDR3 DNA sequence: TGTGCCAGCGAGACGGGGTCAACTAATGAAAAACTGTTTTTT.

The CDR3 bases are TGTGCCAGCAGCTTAGGACAGGGGGAAAGGGGCTACACCTTC. Translating gives CASSLGQGERGYTF. The rearrangement joins TRBV7-9 to TRBJ1-2, with TRBD1 matching 9 bases. Trimming cost V 1 base and J 8 bases; bases outside gene matches: 5. The CDR3 length is 14 residues. CDR1 and CDR2 (germline): SEHNR, FQNEAQ (reference sequence).

This clone occurred a few times. Other DNA variants within this sample encode the same CDR3. V gene TRBV4-1 combines with J gene TRBJ1-5; D perhaps matches TRBD1 (6 bases). The V gene lost 0 bases and the J gene lost 7 bases, with 13 bases spanning the gap. Germline CDR1 reads MGHRA; CDR2 reads YSYEKL. The CDR3 runs to 15 residues. The CDR3 DNA reads TGCGCCAGCAGCCAAGATACACAGGGTGGGCAGCCCCAGCATTTT. It codes for CASSQDTQGGQPQHF.